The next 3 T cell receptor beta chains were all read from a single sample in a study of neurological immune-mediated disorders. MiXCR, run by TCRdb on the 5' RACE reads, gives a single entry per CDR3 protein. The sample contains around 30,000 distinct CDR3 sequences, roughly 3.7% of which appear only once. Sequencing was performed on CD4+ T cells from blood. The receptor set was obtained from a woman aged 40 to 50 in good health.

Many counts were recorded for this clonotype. The CDR3 reads CASSPGPTNSGNTIYF. The CDR3 coding sequence is TGTGCCAGTAGTCCGGGCCCTACTAACTCTGGAAACACCATATATTTT. The chain employs TRBV19 and TRBJ1-3; no clear D. This CDR3 spans 16 amino acids. Germline V gives CDR1 LNHDA, CDR2 SQIVND (reference sequence). The V end was cut by 5 bases, the J end by 0 bases, with 14 bases between.

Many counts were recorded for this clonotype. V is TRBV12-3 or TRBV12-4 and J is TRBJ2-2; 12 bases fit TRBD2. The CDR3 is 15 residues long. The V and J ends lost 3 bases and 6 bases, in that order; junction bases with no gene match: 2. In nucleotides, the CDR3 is TGTGCCAGCAGTTTCGGACTAGCGGGACCCGGGGAGCTGTTTTTT. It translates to CASSFGLAGPGELFF.

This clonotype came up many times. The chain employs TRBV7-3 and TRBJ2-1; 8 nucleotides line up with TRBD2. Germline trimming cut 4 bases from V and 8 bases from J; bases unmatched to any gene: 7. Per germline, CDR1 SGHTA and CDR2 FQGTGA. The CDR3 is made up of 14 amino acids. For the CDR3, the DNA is TGTGCCAGCAGCTCCCGGGGGGGGCACGATGAGCAGTTCTTC. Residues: CASSSRGGHDEQFF.